Below are 21 T cell receptor beta chains sequenced from a single sample in a study of blood T cell repertoires in COVID-19. The protocol was immunoSEQ multiplex PCR, while the TCRdb copy is restricted to in-frame clones and leaves out a portion. The table has some 37,000 clones, about nine tenths seen once. Sequencing input: peripheral blood. All receptors derive from a man between 65 and 79 years old with acute or convalescent COVID-19.

The J gene is TRBJ2-3, the V gene TRBV2; perhaps TRBD1 as D (6 bases). Trimming took off 7 bases at V and 0 bases at J, with 14 bases between the two ends. Germline values: CDR1 SNHLY, CDR2 FYNNEI. This CDR3 has 15 amino acids. Here the CDR3 reads CASKTRGTSTDTQYF. CDR3 in DNA: TGTGCCAGCAAAACGAGGGGGACAAGCACAGATACGCAGTATTTT.

This clone was seen only once. V and J are TRBV5-1 and TRBJ1-1; 7 positions agree with TRBD1. This CDR3 has 15 residues. Trimming took 0 bases from V and 5 from J; bases not matched to a gene: 7. Germline V gene data show CDR1 as SGHRS and CDR2 as YFSETQ. CDR3 sequence: CASSLGTGPGTEAFF. The DNA of the CDR3 is TGCGCCAGCAGCTTGGGGACAGGTCCCGGGACTGAAGCTTTCTTT.

The V gene is TRBV24-1, the J gene TRBJ2-1; the match to TRBD2 covers 9 bases. CDR1 and CDR2 from the germline V gene are KGHDR and SFDVKD. V gave up 3 bases and J gave up 8 bases; unmatched junction bases: 10. The CDR3 has 16 residues. In DNA form, the CDR3 reads TGTGCCACCAGTGATCCAATAGCGGGAGCGGGGGATGAGCAGTTCTTC. Amino acids: CATSDPIAGAGDEQFF.

The gene calls are TRBV7-2 and TRBJ2-5; possibly TRBD2 for D (6 bases). CDR3 length equals 13 residues. V gave up 4 bases and J gave up 5 bases, with 11 bases separating them. The germline CDR1 and CDR2 sequences are SGHTA and FQGNSA. The CDR3 bases are TGTGCCAGCAGCTCCGGGGGAGTCGAGACCCAGTACTTC. This gives the protein CASSSGGVETQYF.

V usage is TRBV19 and J usage is TRBJ2-7; 10 nucleotides agree with TRBD2. The CDR3 consists of 15 residues. The germline CDR1 and CDR2 sequences are LNHDA and SQIVND (reference sequence). Trimming cost V 5 bases and J 0 bases; bases outside gene matches: 4. The CDR3 coding sequence is TGTGCCAGTAGTGGACTAGCGGAAAGCTCCTACGAGCAGTACTTC. Its protein is CASSGLAESSYEQYF. The full variable domain, rest sourced from reference TRBV19 and TRBJ2-7, is DGGITQSPKYLFRKEGQNVTLSCEQNLNHDAMYWYRQDPGQGLRLIYYSQIVNDFQKGDIAEGYSVSREKKESFPLTVTSAQKNPTAFYLCASSGLAESSYEQYFGPGTRLTVT.

CDR3 protein: CASSLDRREYTGELFF. The CDR3 DNA sequence: TGTGCCAGCAGCTTGGACAGGCGGGAGTACACCGGGGAGCTGTTTTTT. This chain connects TRBV5-4 to TRBJ2-2; TRBD2 matches 7 bases. This CDR3 spans 16 amino acids. Germline CDR1 and CDR2: SGHNT and YYREEE (reference sequence). J was trimmed by 3 bases and V by 0 bases; bases with no gene match: 5.

The rearrangement links TRBV29-1 to TRBJ2-2, with D perhaps matching TRBD2 (5 bases). From germline, CDR1 is SQVTM and CDR2 ANQGSEA. The germline V and J ends were trimmed by 7 bases and 2 bases, with 20 bases remaining between them. The CDR3 consists of 16 residues. In DNA form, the CDR3 reads TGCAGCGCCCAAGAGGGTTTCTGGGGAAACACCGGGGAGCTGTTTTTT. This codes for CSAQEGFWGNTGELFF.

CDR3 nucleotide sequence: TGTGCCAGCCAAGGCGGGGCCAGCTATGGCTACACCTTC. Translation gives CASQGGASYGYTF. The chain joins TRBV6-1 to TRBJ1-2; TRBD1 might be the D (5 bases). V lost 8 bases to trimming and J lost 4 bases, with 14 bases between them. Germline CDR1 MNHNS, CDR2 SASEGT. The CDR3 spans 13 residues.

This chain links TRBV2 with TRBJ2-7, with D possibly matching TRBD2 (6 bases). The germline V gene encodes CDR1 SNHLY and CDR2 FYNNEI. Trimming left V 7 bases short and J 1 base short, with 8 bases between. The CDR3 loop spans 12 amino acids. Here the CDR3 reads CASKGRSYEQYF. In DNA, the CDR3 is TGTGCCAGCAAGGGGAGGTCCTACGAGCAGTACTTC.

This chain links TRBV7-9 with TRBJ1-6; D is undetermined. Germline CDR1 is SEHNR and CDR2 is FQNEAQ (reference sequence). The CDR3 is made up of 17 amino acids. V was shortened by 4 bases and J by 0 bases, with 13 bases between the two germline ends. The CDR3 DNA sequence: TGTGCCAGCAGCTCCACGGTCGGTAGCTCCTATAATTCACCCCTCCACTTT. Protein sequence: CASSSTVGSSYNSPLHF.

The J gene is TRBJ2-7, the V gene TRBV5-1; a weak D match, TRBD1 (6 bases). The V gene lost 0 bases and the J gene lost 2 bases, with 9 bases spanning the gap. The germline V gene has CDR1 SGHRS and CDR2 YFSETQ. The CDR3 is 14 amino acids. CDR3 protein: CASSLEGEAYEQYF. The CDR3 nucleotides are TGCGCCAGCAGCTTGGAGGGGGAAGCCTACGAGCAGTACTTC.

The genes are TRBV12-3 or TRBV12-4 and TRBJ2-5; tentative D call: TRBD2 (5 bases). The ends were cut back, 1 base at V and 6 bases at J, with 9 bases in the middle. This CDR3 comprises 13 residues. The CDR3 DNA sequence: TGTGCCAGCAGTTTAGGAGGGTCGCAGACCCAGTACTTC. This gives the protein CASSLGGSQTQYF.

The J gene is TRBJ2-1, the V gene TRBV28; D may be TRBD2 (5 bases). V gave up 6 bases and J gave up 7 bases, with 10 bases separating them. The CDR3 is made up of 12 amino acids. Germline CDR1 MDHEN, CDR2 SYDVKM. The CDR3 DNA reads as TGTGCCAGCAGGACTCCGGGGAATGAGCAGTTCTTC. Its protein is CASRTPGNEQFF.

The chain links TRBV7-9 to TRBJ1-6, with 9 bases aligning to TRBD1. The germline gives CDR1 SEHNR, CDR2 FQNEAQ (reference sequence). V shed 4 bases, J shed 8 bases, and the junction held 6 bases outside the gene matches. The CDR3 runs 15 residues. CDR3 in DNA: TGTGCCAGCAGCTCATCACAGGGGGCCCATTCACCCCTCCACTTT. Its translation is CASSSSQGAHSPLHF.

This clone showed up just once. CDR3 amino acids: CASGFHPAGAGNTIYF. The CDR3 DNA reads TGTGCTAGTGGTTTCCACCCCGCGGGGGCTGGAAACACCATATATTTT. The V and J genes are TRBV12-5 and TRBJ1-3; D is possibly TRBD1 (5 bases). This CDR3 has 16 residues. The V and J ends lost 3 bases and 2 bases respectively, with 14 bases between them. Germline V gives CDR1 LGHNT, CDR2 FRNRAP.

This rearrangement joins TRBV4-1 to TRBJ2-5, with TRBD2 matching over 7 bases. Germline CDR1 MGHRA, CDR2 YSYEKL. The V and J ends lost 4 bases and 4 bases, in that order; junction bases with no gene match: 3. CDR3 length equals 13 residues. CDR3 protein: CASSRREGETQYF. In DNA form, the CDR3 reads TGCGCCAGCAGCCGAAGGGAGGGAGAGACCCAGTACTTC.

CDR3 residues: CASSGSSGRNTEAFF. The CDR3 DNA follows: TGTGCCAGCAGCGGATCTTCGGGGAGGAACACTGAAGCTTTCTTT. V gene TRBV6-5 combines with J gene TRBJ1-1; no clear D. This CDR3 spans 15 amino acids. Germline loops: CDR1 MNHEY, CDR2 SVGAGI. V lost 6 bases and J 1 base, leaving 15 bases between the germline ends.

The chain carries TRBV18 and TRBJ1-2, with D possibly being TRBD1 (5 bases). The V end lost 0 bases, the J end lost 4 bases, and 9 bases lay between the germline ends. The germline V gene has CDR1 KGHSH and CDR2 LQKENI. The CDR3 length is 14 residues. The CDR3 nucleotides are TGTGCCAGCTCACCACCAGGGGCTGGCTATGGCTACACCTTC. Protein: CASSPPGAGYGYTF.

The chain carries TRBV24-1 and TRBJ2-3; 10 nucleotides line up with TRBD1. Germline CDR1 and CDR2: KGHDR and SFDVKD. The CDR3 totals 15 residues. V gave up 4 bases and J gave up 6 bases; unmatched junction bases: 6. CDR3 in DNA: TGTGCCACCAGTGACGCGACAGGGGGCCACGATACGCAGTATTTT. Translation gives CATSDATGGHDTQYF.

In its sample, this clone was seen once. The chain has TRBV10-3 and TRBJ2-7; D might be TRBD1 (5 bases). V was clipped by 6 bases and J by 0 bases, with 6 bases between them. The length of the CDR3 is 12 residues. Germline values: CDR1 ENHRY, CDR2 SYGVKD. This CDR3 is CAIRTGSYEQYF. CDR3 in DNA: TGTGCCATCAGAACAGGCTCCTACGAGCAGTACTTC.

The chain recombines TRBV20-1 with TRBJ1-5, with unresolved D. Germline V lookup: CDR1 DFQATT, CDR2 SNEGSKA (reference sequence). V was clipped by 3 bases and J by 6 bases, with 12 bases between them. This CDR3 is 13 amino acids long. The CDR3 nucleotides are TGCAGTGCTAGTCACGGTATCACTCAGCCCCAGCATTTT. It yields the protein CSASHGITQPQHF.